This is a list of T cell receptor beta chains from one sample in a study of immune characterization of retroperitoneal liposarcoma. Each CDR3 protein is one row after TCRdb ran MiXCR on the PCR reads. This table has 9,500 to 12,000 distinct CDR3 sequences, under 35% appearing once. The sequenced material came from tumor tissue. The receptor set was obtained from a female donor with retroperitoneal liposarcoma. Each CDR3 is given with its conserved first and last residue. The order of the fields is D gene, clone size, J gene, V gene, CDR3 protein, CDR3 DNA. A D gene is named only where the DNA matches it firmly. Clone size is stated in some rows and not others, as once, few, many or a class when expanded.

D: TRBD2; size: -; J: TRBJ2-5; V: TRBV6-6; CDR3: CASTIISGSGGQTQYF; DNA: TGTGCCAGCACCATTATTAGCGGGAGTGGCGGACAGACCCAGTACTTC
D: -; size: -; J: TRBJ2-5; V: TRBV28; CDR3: CASSPIFRGQLQETQYF; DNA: TGTGCCAGCAGCCCCATATTTAGAGGACAGCTGCAAGAGACCCAGTACTTC
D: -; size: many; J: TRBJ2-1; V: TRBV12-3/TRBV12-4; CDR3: CASSRQEVAYEQFF; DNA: TGTGCCAGCAGTAGACAGGAGGTAGCGTACGAGCAGTTCTTC
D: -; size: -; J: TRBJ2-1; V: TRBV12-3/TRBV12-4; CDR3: CASSLEGVEQFF; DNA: TGTGCCAGCAGTTTAGAGGGGGTTGAGCAGTTCTTC
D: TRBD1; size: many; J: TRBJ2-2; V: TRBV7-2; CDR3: CASSSRTGGIGELFF; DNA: TGTGCCAGCAGCTCACGGACAGGGGGCATCGGGGAGCTGTTTTTT
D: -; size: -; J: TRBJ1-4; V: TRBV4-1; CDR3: CASSQVQLANEKLFF; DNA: TGCGCCAGCAGCCAAGTCCAGTTGGCTAATGAAAAACTGTTTTTT
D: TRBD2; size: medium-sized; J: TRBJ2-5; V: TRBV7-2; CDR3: CASSLRTSGMGETQYF; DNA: TGTGCCAGCAGCTTACGAACTAGCGGGATGGGTGAGACCCAGTACTTC
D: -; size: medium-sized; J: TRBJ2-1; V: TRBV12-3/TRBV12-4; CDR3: CASRLLGGEQFF; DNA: TGTGCCAGCAGGCTTCTAGGAGGTGAGCAGTTCTTC
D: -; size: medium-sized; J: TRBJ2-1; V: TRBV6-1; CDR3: CASSDLQAEQFF; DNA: TGTGCCAGCAGCGACCTCCAGGCTGAGCAGTTCTTC
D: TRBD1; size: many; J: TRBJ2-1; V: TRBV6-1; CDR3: CATADRGHEQFF; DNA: TGTGCCACCGCGGACAGGGGGCATGAGCAGTTCTTC
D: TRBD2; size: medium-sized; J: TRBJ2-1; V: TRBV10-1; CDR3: CASSDGGSSYNEQFF; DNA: TGCGCCAGCAGTGACGGGGGGAGCTCCTACAATGAGCAGTTCTTC
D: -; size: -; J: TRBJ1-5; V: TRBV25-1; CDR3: CASSGQPNSNQPQHF; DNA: TGTGCCAGCAGCGGACAGCCGAATAGCAATCAGCCCCAGCATTTT
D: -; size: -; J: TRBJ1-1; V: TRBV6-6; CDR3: CASSYPGPQNTEAFF; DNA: TGTGCCAGCAGTTACCCCGGGCCGCAGAACACTGAAGCTTTCTTT
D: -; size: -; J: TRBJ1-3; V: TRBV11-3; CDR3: CASSEGAGNTIYF; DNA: TGTGCCAGCAGTGAAGGGGCGGGAAACACCATATATTTT
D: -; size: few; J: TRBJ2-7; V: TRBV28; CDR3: CASSFGGPQAEQYF; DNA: TGTGCCAGCAGTTTCGGCGGTCCTCAGGCCGAGCAGTACTTC
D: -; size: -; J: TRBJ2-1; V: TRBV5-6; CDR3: CASSLDRRLGGTYEQFF; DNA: TGTGCCAGCAGCCTGGACAGGAGGCTTGGGGGGACCTACGAGCAGTTCTTC
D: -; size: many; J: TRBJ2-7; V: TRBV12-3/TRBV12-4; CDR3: CASTISGTYNEQYF; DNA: TGTGCCAGCACCATTAGCGGAACCTACAATGAGCAGTACTTC
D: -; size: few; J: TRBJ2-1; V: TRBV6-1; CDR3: CASSESTGGGDEQFF; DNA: TGTGCCAGCAGTGAATCAACAGGGGGAGGGGATGAGCAGTTCTTC
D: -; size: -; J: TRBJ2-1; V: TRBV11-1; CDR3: CASSSTYNEQFF; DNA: TGTGCCAGCAGCTCGACTTACAATGAGCAGTTCTTC
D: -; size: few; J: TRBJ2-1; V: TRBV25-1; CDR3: CASSGRVFEQFF; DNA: TGTGCCAGCAGTGGAAGAGTTTTTGAGCAGTTCTTC
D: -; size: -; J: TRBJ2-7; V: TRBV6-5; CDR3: CASSRTGLNEQYF; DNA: TGTGCCAGCAGTAGAACAGGGTTGAATGAGCAGTACTTC
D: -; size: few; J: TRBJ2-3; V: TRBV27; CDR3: CASSPWSTDTQYF; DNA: TGTGCCAGCAGTCCCTGGAGCACAGATACGCAGTATTTT
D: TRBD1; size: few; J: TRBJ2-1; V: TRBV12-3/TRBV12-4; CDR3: CASSYGTGSYEQFF; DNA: TGTGCCAGCAGTTATGGGACAGGCTCCTACGAGCAGTTCTTC
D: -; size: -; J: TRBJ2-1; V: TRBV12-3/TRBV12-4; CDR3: CASRPGRSSYEQFF; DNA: TGTGCCAGCAGGCCTGGGAGGAGCTCCTACGAGCAGTTCTTC
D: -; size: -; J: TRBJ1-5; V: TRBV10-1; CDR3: CASSEGYSNQPQHF; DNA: TGCGCCAGCAGTGAGGGGTATAGCAATCAGCCCCAGCATTTT
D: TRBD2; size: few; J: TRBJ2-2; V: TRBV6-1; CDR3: CASTWASGSKRELFF; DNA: TGTGCCAGCACTTGGGCTAGCGGGAGCAAGAGGGAGCTGTTTTTT
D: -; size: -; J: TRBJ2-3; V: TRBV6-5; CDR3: CASSYGIHSTDTQYF; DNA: TGTGCCAGCAGTTACGGGATCCACAGCACAGATACGCAGTATTTT
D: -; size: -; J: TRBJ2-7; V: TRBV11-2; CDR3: CASRFTGTPSAYNEQYF; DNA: TGTGCCAGCAGATTTACCGGGACACCGAGCGCCTACAATGAGCAGTACTTC
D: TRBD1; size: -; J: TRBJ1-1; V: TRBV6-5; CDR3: CASRPRGQGDGSEAFF; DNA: TGTGCCAGCAGGCCCCGGGGGCAGGGGGACGGGAGTGAAGCTTTCTTT
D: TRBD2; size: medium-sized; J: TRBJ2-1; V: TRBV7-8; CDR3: CASRMYTSGRIYEQFF; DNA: TGTGCCAGCAGGATGTACACTAGCGGGAGAATCTACGAGCAGTTCTTC
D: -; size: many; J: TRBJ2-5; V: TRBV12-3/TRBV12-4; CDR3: CASSLKGQETQYF; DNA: TGTGCCAGCAGTTTAAAGGGCCAAGAGACCCAGTACTTC
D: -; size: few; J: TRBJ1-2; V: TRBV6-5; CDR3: CASSYRFREGYTF; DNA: TGTGCCAGCAGTTACCGATTCAGGGAAGGCTACACCTTC
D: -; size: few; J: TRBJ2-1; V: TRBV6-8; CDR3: CASSRESQNYEQFF; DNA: TGTGCCAGCAGCAGGGAGTCCCAAAACTACGAGCAGTTCTTC
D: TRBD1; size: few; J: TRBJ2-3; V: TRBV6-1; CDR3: CASTPGGDTDTQYF; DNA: TGTGCCAGTACCCCAGGGGGTGATACAGATACGCAGTATTTT
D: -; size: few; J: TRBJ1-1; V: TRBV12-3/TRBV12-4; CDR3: CASSPDPLNTEAFF; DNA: TGTGCCAGCAGTCCCGACCCGTTGAACACTGAAGCTTTCTTT
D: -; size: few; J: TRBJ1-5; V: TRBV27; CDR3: CASSFVGGNQPQHF; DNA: TGTGCCAGCAGTTTCGTGGGTGGCAATCAGCCCCAGCATTTT
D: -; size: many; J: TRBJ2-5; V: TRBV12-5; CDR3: CASGLGTAQETQYF; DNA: TGTGCTAGTGGTTTGGGAACAGCTCAAGAGACCCAGTACTTC
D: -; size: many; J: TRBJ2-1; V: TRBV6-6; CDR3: CASSYSVVISSYEQFF; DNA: TGTGCCAGCAGTTACTCAGTGGTTATTAGCTCCTACGAGCAGTTCTTC
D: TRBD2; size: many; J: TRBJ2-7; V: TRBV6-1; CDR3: CASSYAETSVYEQYF; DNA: TGTGCCAGCAGTTATGCCGAGACTAGCGTCTACGAGCAGTACTTC
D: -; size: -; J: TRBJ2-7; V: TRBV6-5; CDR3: CASSFNPGHAVDEQYF; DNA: TGTGCCAGCAGTTTCAATCCGGGACACGCAGTGGACGAGCAGTACTTC
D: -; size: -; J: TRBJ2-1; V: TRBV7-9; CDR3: CASSPLEQFF; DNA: TGTGCCAGCAGCCCTCTCGAGCAGTTCTTC
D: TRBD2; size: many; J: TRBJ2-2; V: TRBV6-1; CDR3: CASTLRVGGAPGELFF; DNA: TGTGCCAGCACCCTACGGGTCGGGGGGGCCCCCGGGGAGCTGTTTTTT
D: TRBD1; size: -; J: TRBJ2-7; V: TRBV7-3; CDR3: CASSSGQGRSHEQYF; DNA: TGTGCCAGCAGCTCCGGACAGGGGAGAAGCCACGAGCAGTACTTC
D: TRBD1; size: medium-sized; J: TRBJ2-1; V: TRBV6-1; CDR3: CASSLGTVYNEQFF; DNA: TGTGCCAGCAGTTTAGGGACAGTCTACAATGAGCAGTTCTTC
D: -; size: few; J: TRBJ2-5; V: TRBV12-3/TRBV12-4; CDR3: CASRDGIQETQYF; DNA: TGTGCCAGCAGAGACGGGATCCAAGAGACCCAGTACTTC
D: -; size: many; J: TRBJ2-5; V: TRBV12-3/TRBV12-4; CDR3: CASSPSRVREQYF; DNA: TGTGCCAGCAGTCCCTCTAGGGTTCGTGAGCAGTACTTC
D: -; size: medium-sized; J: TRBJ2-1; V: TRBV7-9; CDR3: CASSLIVPSYNEQFF; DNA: TGTGCCAGCAGCTTAATCGTCCCCTCCTACAATGAGCAGTTCTTC
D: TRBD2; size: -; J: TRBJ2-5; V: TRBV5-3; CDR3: CASSTSPGGETQYF; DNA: TGTGCCAGCAGCACCTCCCCGGGGGGAGAGACCCAGTACTTC
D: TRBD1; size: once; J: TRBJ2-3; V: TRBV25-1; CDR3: CASTTGTGGPDTQYF; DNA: TGTGCCAGCACGACCGGGACAGGGGGCCCAGATACGCAGTATTTT